This entry lists 10 T cell receptor beta chains sequenced from one sample in a study of blood T cell repertoires in COVID-19. TCRdb's copy holds only in-frame clones and misses some; the assay was immunoSEQ multiplex PCR. The table has more than 400,000 clones, about nine tenths seen once. The sample comprised PBMCs or T cells enriched from blood (not recorded which). Source of these receptors: a woman aged 18-29 years who had recovered from COVID-19.

Regarding this clone: Other DNA sequences within the sample encode an identical CDR3. The chain carries TRBV28 and TRBJ1-1, with TRBD1 matching over 8 bases. The germline CDR1 and CDR2 sequences are MDHEN and SYDVKM. The CDR3 is 12 residues long. The ends lost 2 bases at V and 9 bases at J; junction bases unmatched: 2. CDR3 residues: CASSLRQGKAFF. In DNA form, the CDR3 reads TGTGCCAGCAGTTTACGACAGGGGAAAGCTTTCTTT. The variable domain in full, completed from reference TRBV28 and TRBJ1-1, reads DVKVTQSSRYLVKRTGEKVFLECVQDMDHENMFWYRQDPGLGLRLIYFSYDVKMKEKGDIPEGYSVSREKKERFSLILESASTNQTSMYLCASSLRQGKAFFGQGTRLTVV.

The chain is built from TRBV19 and TRBJ1-2; unclear D gene. The CDR3 totals 14 residues. V was cut by 6 bases and J by 7 bases, with 18 bases left in between. CDR1 is LNHDA and CDR2 is SQIVND in the germline V gene (reference sequence). The DNA of the CDR3 is TGTGCCAGTAGACAGACTAGCGGCTCCGGTGGCTACACCTTC. The encoded protein is CASRQTSGSGGYTF.

This chain connects TRBV19 to TRBJ1-4; the D gene is possibly TRBD1 (6 bases). Germline lookup yields CDR1 LNHDA and CDR2 SQIVND (reference sequence). This CDR3 has 17 amino acids. With 5 bases removed from V and 0 bases from J, the gap between germline ends came to 16 bases. CDR3 coding DNA: TGTGCCAGTAGTTCCTATACAGGGTTCGCAACTAATGAAAAACTGTTTTTT. This encodes CASSSYTGFATNEKLFF. Looking up the rest from reference TRBV19 and TRBJ1-4 gives the full variable domain: DGGITQSPKYLFRKEGQNVTLSCEQNLNHDAMYWYRQDPGQGLRLIYYSQIVNDFQKGDIAEGYSVSREKKESFPLTVTSAQKNPTAFYLCASSSYTGFATNEKLFFGSGTQLSVL.

This chain connects TRBV10-2 to TRBJ2-7, with TRBD2 identical over 13 bases. The V gene's germline CDR1 is WSHSY and CDR2 SAAADI. The V and J ends lost 3 bases and 2 bases, in that order; junction bases with no gene match: 19. The CDR3 is 21 residues long. The DNA for the CDR3 is TGCGCCAGCAGTGACCGGACCGGGACTAGCGGGACCAATCTGCCAACCTACGAGCAGTACTTC. This sequence encodes CASSDRTGTSGTNLPTYEQYF.

This chain uses TRBV2 with TRBJ2-7, with TRBD1 matching 7 bases. Germline CDR1 SNHLY, CDR2 FYNNEI. The V gene end was trimmed by 7 bases and the J gene end by 0 bases; junction bases not matched to a gene: 6. CDR3 length: 14 residues. CDR3 amino acids: CASTMGQSSYEQYF. For the CDR3, the DNA is TGTGCCAGCACTATGGGACAGTCCTCCTACGAGCAGTACTTC.

The chain couples TRBV6-6 to TRBJ2-1; 9 bases agree with TRBD1. The trim removed 4 bases at V and 9 bases at J, leaving 10 bases unmatched. CDR1 MNHNY and CDR2 SVGAGI come from the germline V gene (reference sequence). The CDR3 is 15 residues long. The CDR3 DNA reads TGTGCCAGCAGTTCGCCGGGACAGGGCGCAAGTGAGCAGTTCTTC. Protein sequence: CASSSPGQGASEQFF.

The CDR3 spells CASSNPRGGQETQYF. The CDR3 DNA reads TGTGCCAGCAGCAACCCAAGGGGGGGCCAAGAGACCCAGTACTTC. The V gene is TRBV7-2, the J gene TRBJ2-5; D perhaps matches TRBD2 (7 bases). The V and J ends lost 5 bases and 1 base respectively, with 14 bases between them. This CDR3 comprises 15 residues. Germline CDR1 is SGHTA and CDR2 is FQGNSA.

This chain links TRBV5-5 with TRBJ2-1; no firm D call. The germline V gene encodes CDR1 SGHKS and CDR2 YYEKEE (reference sequence). V lost 2 bases and J lost 7, with 19 bases in between. The CDR3 runs to 16 residues. Here the CDR3 reads CASSLEEPLRWNEQFF. Written as DNA, the CDR3 is TGTGCCAGCAGCTTAGAAGAACCCCTACGGTGGAATGAGCAGTTCTTC.

This sequence joins TRBV4-1 and TRBJ1-1, with D uncertain. The CDR3 runs 13 residues. Trimming pared 1 base from V and 7 bases from J, leaving 10 bases between. In germline, CDR1 is MGHRA, CDR2 YSYEKL. CDR3 sequence: CASSQANGVEAFF. CDR3 in DNA: TGCGCCAGCAGCCAAGCAAACGGGGTTGAAGCTTTCTTT.

This clone has only a few counts. The V gene is TRBV21-1, the J gene TRBJ1-3. TRBV21-1 is a known pseudogene. The CDR3 runs 15 residues. CDR3 sequence (DNA): TGTGCCACCTTTATTCGGGTCCTCGGCCGAAACACCATATATTTT. It is translated as CATFIRVLGRNTIYF.